The T cell receptor (beta chain) under discussion was sequenced for a study of Ad26.COV2.S vaccination and SARS-CoV-2 variants. The study, taken as a whole, reports: Recipients of either vaccine or placebo displayed similar breadth of non-spike TCRs.

Comment on this clone: Its specificity is not known.

CDR1 is MNHEY and CDR2 is SVGAGI in the germline V gene. V was shortened by 8 bases and J by 1 base, with 17 bases between the two germline ends. The CDR3 consists of 15 residues. TCRdb's copy holds only in-frame clones and misses some; the assay was immunoSEQ multiplex PCR. The sample lists about 350,000 clones, around 90% occurring once. The sequences come from peripheral blood, collected after recovery from COVID-19. The chain is built from TRBV6-5 and TRBJ1-2, with D possibly matching TRBD1 (6 bases). The TCR sequence derives from a human donor who had recovered from COVID-19. CDR3 protein: CASADGQIHNYGYTF. In nucleotides, the CDR3 is TGTGCCAGCGCTGACGGACAGATTCATAACTATGGCTACACCTTC.